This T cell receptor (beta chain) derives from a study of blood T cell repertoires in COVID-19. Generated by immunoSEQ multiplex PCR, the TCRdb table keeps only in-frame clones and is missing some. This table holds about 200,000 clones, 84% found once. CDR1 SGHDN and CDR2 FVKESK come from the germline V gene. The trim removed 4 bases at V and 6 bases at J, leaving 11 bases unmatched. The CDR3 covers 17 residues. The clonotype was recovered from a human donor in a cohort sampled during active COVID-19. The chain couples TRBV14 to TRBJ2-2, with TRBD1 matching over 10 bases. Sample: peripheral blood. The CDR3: CASSRIPGQGKSGELFF. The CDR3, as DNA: TGTGCCAGCAGCCGAATACCGGGACAGGGGAAGTCCGGGGAGCTGTTTTTT.